The 27 T cell receptor beta chains in this list originate from one sample, sequenced in a study of spatial heterogeneity in lung cancer. One entry per CDR3 protein, called by TCRdb with MiXCR from the 5' RACE reads. Of tens of thousands of distinct CDR3 sequences detected, 8.4% appear once; the ten largest clones hold around 36%. Time point reported: sample taken at primary tumor resection. Unsorted tumor, nontumor lung tissue or cryopreserved PBMC supplied the whole RNA. Sequenced material: PBMCs, taken at surgery. The receptors derive from a female donor with early-stage non-small cell lung cancer.

This clonotype was counted at least ten times. Here the CDR3 reads CASSLDRGTRGNNEQFF. CDR3 coding DNA: TGTGCCAGCAGCTTAGATCGTGGGACTAGAGGAAACAATGAGCAGTTCTTC. The rearrangement joins TRBV7-8 to TRBJ2-1, with TRBD2 matching 8 bases. Germline CDR1 and CDR2: SGHVS and FQNEAQ. V lost 1 base, J lost 5 bases, and 10 bases stayed unmatched. The CDR3 is 17 residues long.

This sequence joins TRBV7-3 and TRBJ2-2; unclear D gene. The CDR3 runs 14 residues. Per germline, CDR1 SGHTA and CDR2 FQGTGA. Between the trimmed V and J ends, which lost 8 bases and 4 bases, there was a span of 14 bases. This CDR3 reads CASSTQRGTGELFF. For the CDR3, the DNA is TGTGCCAGCTCGACCCAACGAGGCACCGGGGAGCTGTTTTTT.

This clonotype was seen more than once but under ten times. The rearrangement uses TRBV7-9 and TRBJ2-2; 8 bases agree with TRBD1. CDR3 size: 16 residues. The V segment lost 4 bases and the J segment 0 bases; nucleotides outside the gene matches: 4. Looked up from germline, CDR1 is SEHNR and CDR2 is FQNEAQ (reference sequence). The CDR3: CASSSNRGANTGELFF. CDR3 nucleotide sequence: TGTGCCAGCAGCTCAAACAGGGGGGCGAACACCGGGGAGCTGTTTTTT. Complete variable domain (other parts from reference TRBV7-9 and TRBJ2-2): DTGVSQNPRHKITKRGQNVTFRCDPISEHNRLYWYRQTLGQGPEFLTYFQNEAQLEKSRLLSDRFSAERPKGSFSTLEIQRTEQGDSAMYLCASSSNRGANTGELFFGEGSRLTVL.

This clonotype showed up just a few times. V and J are TRBV19 and TRBJ1-5; D is possibly TRBD1 (5 bases). V lost 7 bases, J lost 1 base, and 11 bases lay in between. This CDR3 has 14 residues. CDR1 and CDR2 from the germline V gene are LNHDA and SQIVND (reference sequence). The CDR3 loop reads CASKGLLSNQPQHF. DNA of the CDR3: TGTGCCAGTAAGGGACTTCTGAGCAATCAGCCCCAGCATTTT.

In this sample, this clonotype turned up a few times. The CDR3 coding sequence is TGCGCCAGCAGCCGACTTATAGCGGGAGTAGGAACAGATACGCAGTATTTT. This codes for CASSRLIAGVGTDTQYF. The V gene is TRBV5-1, the J gene TRBJ2-3; 9 nucleotides align to TRBD2. Germline V CDR1 and CDR2: SGHRS, YFSETQ. This CDR3 comprises 17 residues. V was pared by 4 bases and J by 3 bases, with 12 bases of the junction left unmatched. The whole variable domain, remainder taken from reference TRBV5-1 and TRBJ2-3, is KAGVTQTPRYLIKTRGQQVTLSCSPISGHRSVSWYQQTPGQGLQFLFEYFSETQRNKGNFPGRFSGRQFSNSRSEMNVSTLELGDSALYLCASSRLIAGVGTDTQYFGPGTRLTVL.

The chain combines TRBV2 with TRBJ1-4, with 8 positions matching TRBD1. The CDR3 contains 15 residues. With 6 bases clipped from V and 4 bases from J, the junction kept 7 bases outside the gene matches. The germline V gene encodes CDR1 SNHLY and CDR2 FYNNEI. CDR3 in DNA: TGTGCCAGCAGGATCGGGGACAGGCTTAATGAAAAACTGTTTTTT. Translation: CASRIGDRLNEKLFF. Combining the CDR3 with reference TRBV2 and TRBJ1-4 gives the whole variable domain EPEVTQTPSHQVTQMGQEVILRCVPISNHLYFYWYRQILGQKVEFLVSFYNNEISEKSEIFDDQFSVERPDGSNFTLKIRSTKLEDSAMYFCASRIGDRLNEKLFFGSGTQLSVL.

This clonotype was recorded many times. Here the CDR3 reads CASSHATGTTRRGEQFF. In DNA form, the CDR3 reads TGCGCCAGCAGCCACGCTACCGGGACTACCAGGAGGGGTGAGCAGTTCTTC. V gene TRBV4-3 combines with J gene TRBJ2-1; 7 nucleotides match TRBD2. The V segment lost 3 bases and the J segment 9 bases; nucleotides outside the gene matches: 17. Germline CDR1 and CDR2: LGHNA and YSLEER. This CDR3 has 17 amino acids.

The chain combines TRBV6-1 with TRBJ2-4; 8 positions agree with TRBD2. This CDR3 is built from 21 residues. CDR1 and CDR2 (germline): MNHNS, SASEGT. Trimming took 0 bases from V and 1 from J; bases not matched to a gene: 17. The CDR3 here is CASSEALRGGPIRGAKNIQYF. For the CDR3, the DNA is TGTGCCAGCAGTGAAGCGCTTCGCGGGGGGCCCATCAGAGGGGCCAAAAACATTCAGTACTTC.

The V gene is TRBV18, the J gene TRBJ1-1; possibly TRBD1 for D (6 bases). CDR3 length equals 14 residues. V dropped 8 bases and J dropped 5 bases, with 18 bases sitting between them. Germline V gene lookup returns CDR1 KGHSH and CDR2 LQKENI. The CDR3 sequence is CASTIGAGETEAFF. The CDR3 DNA reads as TGTGCCAGCACCATTGGGGCAGGGGAAACTGAAGCTTTCTTT.

This clonotype was counted only a few times. The chain links TRBV27 to TRBJ1-5, with unresolved D. Per the germline V gene, CDR1 is MNHEY and CDR2 is SMNVEV (reference sequence). Trimming removed 6 bases at V and 7 bases at J, with 13 bases between. The CDR3 spans 13 residues. CDR3 sequence (DNA): TGTGCCAGCAGCCTAGCCGGAGGGCAGCCCCAGCATTTT. Amino acid sequence: CASSLAGGQPQHF.

This clonotype was seen at least ten times. The chain combines TRBV29-1 with TRBJ2-1; 9 bases are a match to TRBD2. With 4 bases clipped from V and 7 bases from J, the junction kept 8 bases outside the gene matches. The CDR3 runs to 14 residues. The germline V gene encodes CDR1 SQVTM and CDR2 ANQGSEA. The CDR3 reads CSVVVLAGYNEQFF. CDR3 DNA sequence: TGCAGCGTTGTTGTGCTAGCGGGATATAATGAGCAGTTCTTC.

Notes on this clonotype: A much bigger clone sits one base away, suggesting this may be a read error. This chain joins TRBV27 and TRBJ2-2, with a possible D match to TRBD1 (7 bases). Germline assignment: CDR1 MNHEY and CDR2 SMNVEV (reference sequence). The CDR3 has 16 residues. CDR3 in DNA: TGTGCCGGCAGTTCCCAGGGGGGTATACCCACCGGGGAGCTGTTTTTT. This gives the protein CAGSSQGGIPTGELFF.

This clonotype was detected ten times or more. This chain links TRBV2 with TRBJ1-1; TRBD1 matches at 9 bases. This CDR3 comprises 14 residues. Germline-derived CDR1 and CDR2 are SNHLY and FYNNEI. J lost 4 bases, V lost 6 bases, and 6 bases had no gene match. In DNA form, the CDR3 reads TGTGCCAGCAGCCCCGGACAGGGGTTCACTGAAGCTTTCTTT. Encoded protein: CASSPGQGFTEAFF.

This clonotype was observed many times. V usage is TRBV2 and J usage is TRBJ2-2; D remains ambiguous. This CDR3 spans 13 amino acids. Trimming removed 7 bases at V and 3 bases at J, with 9 bases between. Germline CDR1 reads SNHLY; CDR2 reads FYNNEI. CDR3: CASMRHDTGELFF. The CDR3 nucleotides read TGTGCCAGCATGAGACATGACACCGGGGAGCTGTTTTTT.

This clonotype was counted at least ten times. CDR3 in amino acids: CASSVVGQNTEAFF. DNA for the CDR3: TGTGCCAGCAGCGTAGTTGGGCAGAACACTGAAGCTTTCTTT. The chain is built from TRBV9 and TRBJ1-1, with D unresolved. The CDR3 contains 14 residues. CDR1 is SGDLS, CDR2 YYNGEE, per germline. Trimming left V 0 bases short and J 1 base short, with 7 bases between.

This clonotype occurred many times. The J gene is TRBJ1-1, the V gene TRBV20-1; a weak D match, TRBD1 (5 bases). The CDR3 totals 16 residues. Trimming removed 0 bases from V and 5 bases from J, with 19 bases in between. The germline V gene encodes CDR1 DFQATT and CDR2 SNEGSKA (reference sequence). CDR3 in DNA: TGCAGTGCTAGAGATCCGCTGGGGGTGGGTACGACTGAAGCTTTCTTT. Amino acids: CSARDPLGVGTTEAFF.

This clonotype appeared many times. The chain uses TRBV29-1 and TRBJ2-1; D remains unclear. Deletions cut 7 bases from V and 9 bases from J, with 16 bases between. The CDR3 covers 12 residues. Germline V gives CDR1 SQVTM, CDR2 ANQGSEA. The CDR3 DNA is TGCAGCGCCCGGGTTGCACGTTTTGAGCAGTTCTTC. Its protein is CSARVARFEQFF.

This clonotype was observed at least ten times. The chain combines TRBV27 with TRBJ1-5; D ambiguous. This CDR3 region has 14 residues. Germline CDR1 reads MNHEY; CDR2 reads SMNVEV (reference sequence). V gave up 5 bases and J gave up 6 bases, with 14 bases separating them. The CDR3 reads CASSPAEVGQPQHF. Here the CDR3 DNA reads TGTGCCAGCAGTCCAGCCGAGGTGGGTCAGCCCCAGCATTTT.

This clonotype was detected a few times. The CDR3 nucleotides read TGCGCCAGCAGTCCCCCCCGCATAGAAGATACGCAGTATTTT. Protein: CASSPPRIEDTQYF. This chain joins TRBV23-1 and TRBJ2-3, with D uncertain. TRBV23-1 is an ORF; its function is uncertain. The CDR3 contains 14 residues. V was pared by 4 bases and J by 5 bases, with 13 bases between.

V usage is TRBV11-2 and J usage is TRBJ1-2; 12 bases agree with TRBD1. Germline CDR1 SGHAT, CDR2 FQNNGV. The CDR3 is made up of 14 amino acids. After removal of 5 bases from V and 5 bases from J, the junction contained 3 bases not matched to a gene. In DNA form, the CDR3 reads TGTGCCAGCAGCCCGGGACAGGGGGCTTATGGCTACACCTTC. Protein sequence: CASSPGQGAYGYTF.

The rearrangement uses TRBV5-8 and TRBJ2-1; 14 positions agree with TRBD2. Germline assignment: CDR1 SGHTS and CDR2 YDEGEE. With 4 bases clipped from V and 15 bases from J, the junction kept 9 bases outside the gene matches. The CDR3 has 14 residues. The CDR3 region is CASSPGLAGELPFF. DNA of the CDR3: TGTGCCAGCAGCCCGGGACTAGCGGGAGAGCTGCCGTTCTTC.

The chain has TRBV25-1 and TRBJ1-2, with a possible D match to TRBD1 (5 bases). Trimming cost V 0 bases and J 7 bases, with 15 bases left between them. This CDR3 is 15 amino acids long. Germline CDR1 is MGHDK and CDR2 is SYGVNS. In DNA, the CDR3 is TGTGCCAGCAGTGAATATGGTCTCTTGGGGGGTGGCTACACCTTC. This translates into CASSEYGLLGGGYTF.

This clonotype has at least ten counts. The chain couples TRBV11-2 to TRBJ2-1, with D uncertain. The CDR3 length is 15 residues. Trimming took 3 bases from V and 0 from J, leaving 9 bases between them. Germline V gene sequence: CDR1 SGHAT, CDR2 FQNNGV. CDR3 sequence reads: CASSFQIISYNEQFF. CDR3 DNA sequence: TGTGCCAGCAGCTTCCAAATAATCTCCTACAATGAGCAGTTCTTC. The full variable domain, rest sourced from reference TRBV11-2 and TRBJ2-1, is EAGVAQSPRYKIIEKRQSVAFWCNPISGHATLYWYQQILGQGPKLLIQFQNNGVVDDSQLPKDRFSAERLKGVDSTLKIQPAKLEDSAVYLCASSFQIISYNEQFFGPGTRLTVL.

This clonotype was recorded many times. The chain combines TRBV14 with TRBJ2-1; 7 bases are shared with TRBD2. V was clipped by 1 base and J by 2 bases; unmatched bases: 5. Germline V gene lookup returns CDR1 SGHDN and CDR2 FVKESK. CDR3 length equals 16 residues. CDR3 DNA: TGTGCCAGCAGCCAAGTCGGCGGGAGTGCCTACAATGAGCAGTTCTTC. Encoded protein: CASSQVGGSAYNEQFF.

This clonotype came up a few times. This CDR3 is CASSLDRVGYTF. In nucleotides, the CDR3 is TGTGCCAGCAGCTTGGACAGGGTTGGCTACACCTTC. The chain carries TRBV7-9 and TRBJ1-2; TRBD1 matches at 8 bases. The CDR3 contains 12 residues. From germline, CDR1 is SEHNR and CDR2 FQNEAQ (reference sequence). J was trimmed by 7 bases and V by 3 bases; bases with no gene match: 1.

This clonotype was found a few times. This chain links TRBV4-1 with TRBJ2-1; 9 bases line up with TRBD2. Trimming cost V 6 bases and J 4 bases; bases outside gene matches: 4. The CDR3 loop spans 14 amino acids. CDR1 and CDR2 (germline): MGHRA, YSYEKL. The CDR3 region is CASRPGLAYNEQFF. For the CDR3, the DNA is TGCGCCAGCAGGCCGGGACTAGCTTACAATGAGCAGTTCTTC.

This clonotype has a count of ten or more. This chain joins TRBV28 and TRBJ2-1; D may be TRBD1 (6 bases). V shed 4 bases and J shed 5 bases, with 12 bases lying between them. The CDR3 sequence is 14 residues long. The germline V gene encodes CDR1 MDHEN and CDR2 SYDVKM. Here the CDR3 DNA reads TGTGCCAGCAGTTGGCAGGGGAAGAACAATGAGCAGTTCTTC. It codes for CASSWQGKNNEQFF.